This section outlines one T cell receptor (beta chain) sequence together with its context. Antigen unknown. CDR3 length: 15 residues. CDR1 is SGHTA and CDR2 is FQGNSA in the germline V gene. After removal of 3 bases from V and 2 bases from J, the junction contained 5 bases not matched to a gene. The data belong to a study of shared clonotypes between healthy human individuals. The study's findings and limits: Four donors held around 5% of naive CD4 clonotypes in common.

Within Nashville, Tennessee resided all donors, each a Caucasian adult. The assay was immunoSEQ multiplex PCR, and TCRdb's table has in-frame clones only and misses some. The sample has under 1,100,000 clones, roughly 74% seen once. Specimen: memory CD4+ T cells from PBMCs. As to subset: CD45RA-negative fraction. The V call is TRBV7-2, the J call TRBJ2-3; 7 bases line up with TRBD2. The source of this sequence is a man younger than 35 in good health. Some clones in this sample may be carry-over from other donors' samples. This chain's CDR3 is CASSFQAGSTDTQYF. CDR3 coding DNA: TGTGCCAGCAGCTTCCAAGCGGGGTCCACAGATACGCAGTATTTT.